The 31 T cell receptor beta chains below all came from one sample that was sequenced in a study of post-analysis software for immune sequencing data. Findings and caveats of the study: When patients were compared with controls, a handful of TRBV segments were more frequent, TRBV5-6, TRBV5-1 and TRBV20-1 among them.

Unique molecular identifiers were present in the TCR beta cDNA libraries. MiXCR, run by TCRdb on the PCR reads, gives a single entry per CDR3 protein. The profile shows fewer than 850,000 distinct CDR3 sequences, 46% of them singletons. Their antigens remain unidentified. Sequenced: blood. Receptors were obtained from a girl aged 5-17 years with multiple sclerosis.

The genes are TRBV5-1 and TRBJ2-3, with TRBD1 matching over 11 bases. V gave up 0 bases and J gave up 6 bases; unmatched junction bases: 6. The CDR3 is 16 amino acids. Germline CDR1 reads SGHRS; CDR2 reads YFSETQ. DNA of the CDR3: TGCGCCAGCAGCTTGGATGGACAGGGGGCTCGGGATACGCAGTATTTT. As protein: CASSLDGQGARDTQYF.

This clonotype was seen only a few times. V usage is TRBV9 and J usage is TRBJ2-1; possibly TRBD1 or TRBD2 for D (5 bases each). This CDR3 is 17 amino acids long. The germline V gene has CDR1 SGDLS and CDR2 YYNGEE. Trimming removed 5 bases from V and 0 bases from J, with 18 bases in between. CDR3 sequence: CASSHRTGGSSYNEQFF. DNA for the CDR3: TGTGCCAGCAGTCATCGGACTGGGGGAAGCTCCTACAATGAGCAGTTCTTC.

This clonotype was picked up a small number of times. The chain employs TRBV11-3 and TRBJ2-4; tentative D call: TRBD2 (6 bases). The J call may not be correct, given that the DNA end is closer to TRBJ2-7. This CDR3 region has 13 residues. Germline-derived CDR1 and CDR2 are SGHNT and YENEEA. Here the CDR3 reads CASSLLRGSEQYF. CDR3 coding DNA: TGTGCCAGCAGCCTGCTCCGGGGGTCCGAGCAGTACTTC.

This clonotype has more than one count but fewer than ten. V and J are TRBV5-1 and TRBJ2-5; a weak D match, TRBD2 (7 bases). The J call is uncertain, as TRBJ2-7 better fits the DNA end. CDR1 SGHRS and CDR2 YFSETQ come from the germline V gene. CDR3 length: 11 amino acids. CDR3 in amino acids: CASYRGAEQYF. In nucleotides, the CDR3 is TGCGCCAGCTATCGGGGGGCCGAGCAGTACTTC.

A note on this clonotype: A junction end diverges from the germline sequence, so it may reflect a read error. The rearrangement joins TRBV15 to TRBJ2-1; 11 positions match TRBD1. This CDR3 has 18 amino acids. From germline, CDR1 is LNHNV and CDR2 YYDKDF (reference sequence). CDR3 region: CATSRARTGGYTYNEQLF. The DNA for the CDR3 is TGTGCCACCAGCAGAGCACGGACAGGGGGCTACACCTACAATGAGCAGCTCTTC.

This chain uses TRBV7-2 with TRBJ2-5, with 7 bases that match TRBD2. The CDR3 sequence is 13 residues long. After removal of 5 bases from V and 5 bases from J, the junction contained 5 bases not matched to a gene. The germline V gene has CDR1 SGHTA and CDR2 FQGNSA. CDR3 protein: CASSSRGVETQYF. The CDR3 region has the DNA TGTGCCAGCAGCAGCCGGGGGGTCGAGACCCAGTACTTC.

J is TRBJ1-1 and V is TRBV12-3 or TRBV12-4, with 7 bases aligning to TRBD1. CDR3 length: 15 residues. Trimming removed 6 bases from V and 4 bases from J; junction bases left unmatched: 11. The chain's CDR3 is CASSRRQGSGTEAFF. For the CDR3, the DNA is TGTGCCAGCAGCAGGAGACAGGGCAGCGGCACTGAAGCTTTCTTT.

This clonotype has only a few counts. The chain links TRBV14 to TRBJ1-1; possible D gene TRBD1, 6 bases. The CDR3 runs 14 residues. Germline V gives CDR1 SGHDN, CDR2 FVKESK. V was trimmed by 3 bases and J by 10 bases, leaving 18 bases between them. The CDR3 here is CASSHRPEGRGAFF. CDR3 nucleotide sequence: TGTGCCAGCAGCCACCGACCGGAAGGCAGGGGAGCTTTCTTT.

The CDR3 region is CASSYEFGTSYDEQFF. The CDR3 DNA reads TGTGCCAGCAGTTACGAGTTCGGGACATCATACGATGAGCAGTTCTTC. The chain carries TRBV6-5 and TRBJ2-1; tentatively, D is TRBD1 (6 bases). The CDR3 sequence is 16 residues long. Germline CDR1 reads MNHEY; CDR2 reads SVGAGI. V lost 2 bases and J 8 bases, leaving 19 bases between the germline ends.

J is TRBJ2-3 and V is TRBV7-9; TRBD2 matches 11 bases. This CDR3 comprises 16 residues. Trimming at V came to 5 bases and at J to 4 bases, leaving 8 bases not matched to a gene. Germline CDR1 and CDR2: SEHNR and FQNEAQ (reference sequence). As DNA, the CDR3 is TGTGCCAGCAGCAAGCCCGGGACTAGCGGTGCAGATACGCAGTATTTT. Translated, it gives CASSKPGTSGADTQYF.

This clonotype has a single count. This chain connects TRBV11-3 to TRBJ2-1; TRBD2 is a possible D gene (6 bases). The CDR3 is 14 amino acids. The germline V gene encodes CDR1 SGHNT and CDR2 YENEEA. Trimming stripped 8 bases from V and 6 bases from J, with 17 bases between. The CDR3: CASQSREFGNEQFF. CDR3 DNA: TGTGCCAGCCAGTCCCGGGAGTTCGGCAATGAGCAGTTCTTC.

This clonotype has just a few counts. The chain couples TRBV29-1 to TRBJ2-1; D uncertain. This CDR3 comprises 12 residues. CDR1 is SQVTM, CDR2 ANQGSEA, per germline. Trimming cost V 7 bases and J 6 bases, with 13 bases left between them. The CDR3 DNA reads TGCAGCGCCTATGCGGTAGTCAATGAGCAGTTCTTC. This encodes CSAYAVVNEQFF.

This clonotype showed up just a few times. The chain carries TRBV6-5 and TRBJ1-2; possibly TRBD1 for D (5 bases). The CDR3 extends over 14 amino acids. Germline V gene data show CDR1 as MNHEY and CDR2 as SVGAGI. Deletions cut 4 bases from V and 3 bases from J, with 12 bases between. The CDR3 DNA follows: TGTGCCAGCAGTTCAGGGTCCCTCTACTATGGCTACACCTTC. Encoded protein: CASSSGSLYYGYTF.

Only a few counts were recorded for this clonotype. The V gene is TRBV6-5, the J gene TRBJ1-2; TRBD1 might be the D (6 bases). Per germline, CDR1 MNHEY and CDR2 SVGAGI. Trimming removed 5 bases from V and 3 bases from J, with 16 bases in between. This CDR3 is 15 amino acids long. The CDR3 bases are TGTGCCAGCAGTGTACAGGGTGGGGAGCACTATGGCTACACCTTC. Protein sequence: CASSVQGGEHYGYTF.

This clonotype was observed a few times. The chain combines TRBV20-1 with TRBJ2-5; D perhaps matches TRBD1 (5 bases). The CDR3 runs 14 residues. V was trimmed by 2 bases and J by 0 bases, leaving 10 bases between them. The germline gives CDR1 DFQATT, CDR2 SNEGSKA (reference sequence). CDR3 DNA: TGCAGTGCTAGATTTCAGGGTAACCAAGAGACCCAGTACTTC. This encodes CSARFQGNQETQYF.

This clonotype was observed a handful of times. The chain carries TRBV6-2 or TRBV6-3 and TRBJ2-1; D remains ambiguous. Between the trimmed V and J ends, which lost 5 bases and 10 bases, there was a span of 9 bases. The CDR3 contains 11 residues. Per the germline V gene, CDR1 is MNHEY and CDR2 is SVGEGT. CDR3 amino acids: CASSRTVEQFF. CDR3 bases: TGTGCCAGCAGTCGAACAGTGGAGCAGTTCTTC.

This clonotype came up a few times. V usage is TRBV10-3 and J usage is TRBJ2-7, with a possible D match to TRBD2 (6 bases). There are 15 residues in the CDR3. V was trimmed by 10 bases and J by 2 bases, leaving 21 bases between them. The germline CDR1 and CDR2 sequences are ENHRY and SYGVKD. The DNA for the CDR3 is TGTGCCACCCAGGCGCCTAGCGAGAATACCTACGAGCAGTACTTC. Translated: CATQAPSENTYEQYF.

In this sample, this clonotype turned up a few times. The gene calls are TRBV29-1 and TRBJ2-5; 9 positions match TRBD1. Trimming took 5 bases from V and 11 from J; bases not matched to a gene: 12. CDR1 and CDR2 from the germline V gene are SQVTM and ANQGSEA. This CDR3 comprises 13 residues. For the CDR3, the DNA is TGCAGCGTTAGGGGACAGGGACCTCTGGAGCAGTACTTC. As protein: CSVRGQGPLEQYF.

The genes are TRBV15 and TRBJ1-4; unclear D gene. CDR1 and CDR2 from the germline V gene are LNHNV and YYDKDF (reference sequence). The CDR3 has 15 residues. The V end was cut by 2 bases, the J end by 0 bases, with 7 bases between. CDR3 region: CATSRSRATNEKLFF. The CDR3 coding sequence is TGTGCCACCAGCAGATCCCGAGCAACTAATGAAAAACTGTTTTTT.

The chain recombines TRBV6-5 with TRBJ2-5; D may be TRBD2 (6 bases). Gene TRBJ2-7 matches the end of the DNA better, so the J call may be wrong. CDR3 length: 15 amino acids. Per germline, CDR1 MNHEY and CDR2 SVGAGI. The CDR3 region has the DNA TGTGCCAGCAGTTACGGGAGCGGAGGGGCGTACGAGCAGTACTTC. It yields the protein CASSYGSGGAYEQYF.

The chain uses TRBV6-2 or TRBV6-3 and TRBJ1-1; D unresolved. Trimming removed 0 bases at V and 0 bases at J, with 5 bases between. This CDR3 region has 14 residues. CDR1 is MNHEY, CDR2 SVGEGT, per germline. Written as DNA, the CDR3 is TGTGCCAGCAGTTACTCCGTGGTGAACACTGAAGCTTTCTTT. Its translation is CASSYSVVNTEAFF.

This clonotype occurred many times. The chain combines TRBV14 with TRBJ2-1; TRBD2 aligns across 12 bases. The CDR3 spans 15 residues. V gave up 3 bases and J gave up 5 bases; unmatched junction bases: 2. Looked up from germline, CDR1 is SGHDN and CDR2 is FVKESK. The CDR3 DNA reads TGTGCCAGCAGCCAGCTAGCGGGAGGGAACAATGAGCAGTTCTTC. This translates into CASSQLAGGNNEQFF.

V gene TRBV27 combines with J gene TRBJ2-2; 12 positions agree with TRBD1. V lost 0 bases to trimming and J lost 6 bases; unmatched junction nucleotides: 8. This CDR3 is 18 amino acids long. Germline assignment: CDR1 MNHEY and CDR2 SMNVEV (reference sequence). CDR3 in DNA: TGTGCCAGCAGTTTATCGATAGGGGACAGGGGGCTGCCCGGGGAGCTGTTTTTT. It encodes CASSLSIGDRGLPGELFF.

This clonotype was detected only a few times. The chain couples TRBV20-1 to TRBJ2-3; 13 bases are shared with TRBD2. The CDR3 has 18 residues. V was clipped by 1 base and J by 4 bases; unmatched bases: 11. Germline V gene data show CDR1 as DFQATT and CDR2 as SNEGSKA (reference sequence). For the CDR3, the DNA is TGCAGTGCTAGAGCCCTCGGACTAGCGGGAGTGGATGCAGATACGCAGTATTTT. It specifies CSARALGLAGVDADTQYF.

This clonotype was detected a few times. One junction end does not reproduce the germline sequence, and a read error may be involved. The chain has TRBV7-7 and TRBJ2-5; tentatively, D is TRBD2 (5 bases). In germline, CDR1 is SSHAT, CDR2 FNYEAQ (reference sequence). The CDR3 extends over 13 amino acids. The CDR3 protein is CASSTDTGETQYF. For the CDR3, the DNA is TGTGCTAGCAGCACCGACACGGGGGAGACCCAGTACTTC.

This clonotype was observed a few times. This sequence joins TRBV28 and TRBJ1-2; D uncertain. Deletions cut 4 bases from V and 4 bases from J, with 19 bases between. Germline CDR1 and CDR2: MDHEN and SYDVKM. The CDR3 consists of 16 residues. CDR3 protein: CASSSTAGLSFYGYTF. The CDR3 nucleotides are TGTGCCAGCAGTTCCACAGCCGGGCTCTCCTTCTATGGCTACACCTTC.

V usage is TRBV12-3 or TRBV12-4 and J usage is TRBJ2-5; 12 nucleotides agree with TRBD2. The CDR3 covers 16 residues. The trim removed 5 bases at V and 2 bases at J, leaving 6 bases unmatched. CDR3 residues: CASSPGTSGLQETQYF. CDR3 in DNA: TGTGCCAGCAGTCCGGGGACTAGCGGGCTACAAGAGACCCAGTACTTC.

This CDR3 is CSASVGHEQFF. Written as DNA, the CDR3 is TGCAGTGCTAGTGTGGGGCATGAGCAGTTCTTC. The chain joins TRBV20-1 to TRBJ2-1, with D possibly matching TRBD1 (5 bases). CDR1 is DFQATT and CDR2 is SNEGSKA in the germline V gene (reference sequence). Between the trimmed V and J ends, which lost 3 bases and 8 bases, there was a span of 8 bases. CDR3 length: 11 residues.

About this clonotype: Compared with germline, one end of the junction differs, possibly owing to a read error. The chain has TRBV29-1 and TRBJ1-2, with D hard to call. This CDR3 is 11 amino acids long. The germline gives CDR1 SQVTM, CDR2 ANQGSEA. The CDR3 DNA reads as TGCGGCGTCCGGACTAACTATGGCTACACCTTC. Translating gives CGVRTNYGYTF.

The gene calls are TRBV2 and TRBJ2-3; weak D call: TRBD1 (7 bases). Germline CDR1 reads SNHLY; CDR2 reads FYNNEI. The CDR3 sequence is 16 residues long. Trimming removed 4 bases at V and 2 bases at J, with 16 bases between. As DNA, the CDR3 is TGTGCCAGCAGTGGACAGGGCGGGAAGTCCACAGATACGCAGTATTTT. Translation gives CASSGQGGKSTDTQYF.

The sample holds a few counts of this clonotype. The V call is TRBV20-1, the J call TRBJ2-3, with D possibly being TRBD2 (5 bases). The V gene lost 5 bases and the J gene lost 2 bases, with 11 bases spanning the gap. Germline V CDR1 and CDR2: DFQATT, SNEGSKA (reference sequence). This CDR3 is 13 amino acids long. This CDR3 is CSAEAGFTDTQYF. The CDR3 DNA is TGCAGTGCTGAGGCGGGTTTCACAGATACGCAGTATTTT.